This TCR beta chain appears in the sequencing data of a study of T cell responses to AZD1222 COVID-19 vaccine. Method: immunoSEQ multiplex PCR; TCRdb's copy keeps in-frame clones and lacks some. Of 100,000 to 150,000 clones in the sample, more than 70% are singletons; the top ten hold about 1.6%. With V trimmed by 7 bases and J by 4 bases, 2 bases remained unmatched. This CDR3 contains 12 residues. Study-level points and caveats: In all cases, repertoires were sampled only after the peak T cell response. The CD4 TCRs associated with vaccination extended across spike and predominated at 160-218 and 743-854.

Comments on this clone: The antigen is not known.

The sequence came from an adult in good health. The material was peripheral blood, obtained on day 0 of AZD1222 vaccination. The genes are TRBV12-3 or TRBV12-4 and TRBJ1-2; 8 bases align to TRBD1. CDR3 region: CASTTGGYGYTF. The CDR3 DNA follows: TGTGCCAGCACCACAGGGGGCTATGGCTACACCTTC.